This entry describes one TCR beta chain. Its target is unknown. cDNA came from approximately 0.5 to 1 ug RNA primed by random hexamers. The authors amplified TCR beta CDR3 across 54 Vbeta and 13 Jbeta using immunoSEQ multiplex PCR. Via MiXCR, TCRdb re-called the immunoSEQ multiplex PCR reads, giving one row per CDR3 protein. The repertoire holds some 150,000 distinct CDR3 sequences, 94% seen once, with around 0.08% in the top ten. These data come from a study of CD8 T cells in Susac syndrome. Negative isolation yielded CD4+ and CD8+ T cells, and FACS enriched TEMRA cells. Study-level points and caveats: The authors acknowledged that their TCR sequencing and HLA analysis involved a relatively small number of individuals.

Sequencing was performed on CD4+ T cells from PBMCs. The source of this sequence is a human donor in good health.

The CDR3 DNA is TGTGCCAGCAGGGGGGAGGGACAACCCGCCTACGAGCAGTACTTC. Translated: CASRGEGQPAYEQYF. The chain carries TRBV2 and TRBJ2-7; a weak D match, TRBD2 (7 bases). Trimming removed 6 bases from V and 2 bases from J, with 17 bases in between. CDR3 length: 15 residues. Germline V gene lookup returns CDR1 SNHLY and CDR2 FYNNEI.